This T cell receptor (beta chain) emerged from a study of cytomegalovirus exposure and HLA in healthy donors. The PCR had 60 Vbeta and 13 Jbeta primers. Sequencing was performed with immunoSEQ multiplex PCR; in TCRdb, only in-frame clones are kept and a portion is missing. The table records some 120,000 clones, about 81% of them present only once. Study-level points and caveats: Later work found that TCR association rates differed between HLA loci; DRB1 had the most and HLA-C the fewest. In a later analysis, parvovirus B19, influenza, CMV and Epstein-Barr virus appeared linked to several top co-occurrence clusters.

The CDR3 extends over 17 amino acids. Per the germline V gene, CDR1 is SGHNT and CDR2 is YYREEE (reference sequence). Trimming took 0 bases from V and 4 from J; bases not matched to a gene: 5. Donors had nominal health at sampling but likely had unrecorded immune exposures. This clone has just a few counts. Its target is not known. The sample was PBMCs. This TCR was recovered from a man in his forties in good health and CMV-seronegative. V is TRBV5-4 and J is TRBJ2-1; 12 bases map to TRBD2. The CDR3 DNA reads TGTGCCAGCAGCTTGGGGCCTAGCGGGGGGGGATACAATGAGCAGTTCTTC. It is translated as CASSLGPSGGGYNEQFF.